These 16 T cell receptor beta chains came from one sample sequenced in a study of cytomegalovirus exposure and HLA in healthy donors. The PCR ran on 60 Vbeta and 13 Jbeta primers. Here immunoSEQ multiplex PCR was the method, and the copy in TCRdb shows in-frame clones only, minus some. The sample records 150,000 to 200,000 clones, 70% to 90% being singletons. The specimen sequenced was PBMCs. These receptors originate from a woman aged 30 to 39 in good health and CMV-seropositive.

The chain combines TRBV9 with TRBJ2-1; possible D gene TRBD2, 7 bases. The CDR3 has 17 residues. Germline loops: CDR1 SGDLS, CDR2 YYNGEE. Trimming shortened V by 4 bases and J by 4 bases, and 21 bases separated the two germline ends. The CDR3 DNA reads as TGTGCCAGCAGCACCTTTAGGGGGGGGGCTTTATACAATGAGCAGTTCTTC. Its translation is CASSTFRGGALYNEQFF.

The chain recombines TRBV5-1 with TRBJ1-2; 7 bases map to TRBD1. The V gene's germline CDR1 is SGHRS and CDR2 YFSETQ. The CDR3 has 14 amino acids. Trimming removed 2 bases from V and 5 bases from J; junction bases left unmatched: 6. The CDR3 spells CASSFEGARYGYTF. In DNA form, the CDR3 reads TGCGCCAGCAGCTTTGAGGGGGCGCGGTATGGCTACACCTTC.

The chain employs TRBV4-1 and TRBJ2-1; 9 bases line up with TRBD2. Germline CDR1 reads MGHRA; CDR2 reads YSYEKL. V trimming: 5 bases; J trimming: 5 bases; junction bases outside the gene matches: 13. There are 17 residues in the CDR3. CDR3 sequence reads: CASSENSAGGWDNEQFF. The DNA of the CDR3 is TGCGCCAGCAGCGAAAATTCAGCGGGGGGCTGGGACAATGAGCAGTTCTTC.

The DNA of the CDR3 is TGTGCCAGCAACTCATGGGGCTCGAATAACAATGAGCAGTTCTTC. As protein: CASNSWGSNNNEQFF. The chain employs TRBV2 and TRBJ2-1; perhaps TRBD1 as D (5 bases). Per the germline V gene, CDR1 is SNHLY and CDR2 is FYNNEI. V gave up 7 bases and J gave up 5 bases, with 18 bases separating them. The CDR3 spans 15 residues.

This chain links TRBV6-1 with TRBJ2-1; TRBD2 matches 9 bases. Trimming removed 0 bases from V and 15 bases from J; junction bases left unmatched: 6. The CDR3 is 13 amino acids. Per germline, CDR1 MNHNS and CDR2 SASEGT. The DNA for the CDR3 is TGTGCCAGCAGTGAAGCAGTGGGGACTAGCATGTTCTTC. It codes for CASSEAVGTSMFF.

This clone was detected a few times. This sequence joins TRBV2 and TRBJ2-1; maybe TRBD1 (6 bases). V was trimmed by 0 bases and J by 3 bases, leaving 9 bases between them. The CDR3 runs 15 residues. Germline V gene data show CDR1 as SNHLY and CDR2 as FYNNEI. The CDR3 region has the DNA TGTGCCAGCAGTGAAGCGAACAGGGTCTACAATGAGCAGTTCTTC. The encoded protein is CASSEANRVYNEQFF.

CDR3 sequence reads: CASSLRRLAGGNLSYNEQFF. The CDR3 DNA is TGTGCCAGCAGCTTAAGAAGACTAGCGGGGGGAAATCTCTCCTACAATGAGCAGTTCTTC. The genes are TRBV7-3 and TRBJ2-1; 13 positions match TRBD2. This CDR3 has 20 amino acids. The ends lost 1 base at V and 0 bases at J; junction bases unmatched: 9. Germline V lookup: CDR1 SGHTA, CDR2 FQGTGA. The entire variable domain, with the rest obtained from reference TRBV7-3 and TRBJ2-1, is as follows: GAGVSQTPSNKVTEKGKYVELRCDPISGHTALYWYRQSLGQGPEFLIYFQGTGAADDSGLPNDRFFAVRPEGSVSTLKIQRTERGDSAVYLCASSLRRLAGGNLSYNEQFFGPGTRLTVL.

This rearrangement joins TRBV5-1 to TRBJ1-2; D unresolved. Trimming took 5 bases from V and 3 from J, leaving 11 bases between them. Germline V gene sequence: CDR1 SGHRS, CDR2 YFSETQ. There are 13 residues in the CDR3. CDR3 amino acids: CASSYEGYYGYTF. The CDR3 bases are TGCGCCAGCAGTTACGAGGGTTACTATGGCTACACCTTC.

Regarding this clone: An end of the junction differs from the germline gene, which may be a read error. The V call is TRBV7-9, the J call TRBJ1-2, with TRBD1 as a possible D gene (6 bases). In germline, CDR1 is SEHNR, CDR2 FQNEAQ (reference sequence). CDR3 size: 15 residues. Here the CDR3 reads CSSSPEWEGDYGYTF. CDR3 sequence (DNA): TGTTCCAGCAGCCCCGAATGGGAGGGGGACTATGGCTACACCTTC. Drawing the rest from reference TRBV7-9 and TRBJ1-2, the complete variable domain is DTGVSQNPRHKITKRGQNVTFRCDPISEHNRLYWYRQTLGQGPEFLTYFQNEAQLEKSRLLSDRFSAERPKGSFSTLEIQRTEQGDSAMYLCSSSPEWEGDYGYTFGSGTRLTVV.

This clone was counted a single time. V is TRBV7-9 and J is TRBJ1-5; D unclear. The CDR3 totals 14 residues. V dropped 2 bases and J dropped 3 bases, with 8 bases sitting between them. Germline lookup yields CDR1 SEHNR and CDR2 FQNEAQ (reference sequence). The CDR3 is CASSLQAVNQPQHF. CDR3 coding DNA: TGTGCCAGCAGCTTACAGGCAGTCAATCAGCCCCAGCATTTT.

V gene TRBV28 combines with J gene TRBJ1-6; the D is unclear. V was pared by 4 bases and J by 4 bases, with 8 bases between. In germline, CDR1 is MDHEN, CDR2 SYDVKM. CDR3 size: 14 residues. The CDR3 nucleotides read TGTGCCAGCAGTTCGTCCGGGTATAATTCACCCCTCCACTTT. It translates to CASSSSGYNSPLHF.

The V gene is TRBV5-4, the J gene TRBJ2-2; no firm D call. Germline V lookup: CDR1 SGHNT, CDR2 YYREEE (reference sequence). Trimming stripped 0 bases from V and 7 bases from J, with 4 bases between. The CDR3 covers 12 residues. DNA of the CDR3: TGTGCCAGCAGCTTGGCCCACGGGGAGCTGTTTTTT. It encodes CASSLAHGELFF.

Only one count was recorded for this clone. The chain combines TRBV7-8 with TRBJ1-2; no clear D. Germline CDR1 reads SGHVS; CDR2 reads FQNEAQ. CDR3 length: 15 residues. V shed 5 bases and J shed 0 bases, with 13 bases lying between them. The chain's CDR3 is CASSRAPNANYGYTF. In DNA form, the CDR3 reads TGTGCCAGCAGCCGAGCCCCGAATGCTAACTATGGCTACACCTTC. The full variable domain, rest sourced from reference TRBV7-8 and TRBJ1-2, is GAGVSQSPRYKVAKRGQDVALRCDPISGHVSLFWYQQALGQGPEFLTYFQNEAQLDKSGLPSDRFFAERPEGSVSTLKIQRTQQEDSAVYLCASSRAPNANYGYTFGSGTRLTVV.

The chain has TRBV2 and TRBJ2-4; the match to TRBD1 covers 9 bases. The CDR3 sequence is 14 residues long. The junction had 13 bases not matched to a gene; V was cut back by 7 bases and J by 12 bases. Germline CDR1 reads SNHLY; CDR2 reads FYNNEI. The CDR3 region has the DNA TGTGCCAGCAAACTTCCGGGACAGGGTTTTTATCAGTACTTC. Its translation: CASKLPGQGFYQYF.

The CDR3 bases are TGTGCCAGCAGGACAGGGGGCGGGAGGTCTGGGGCCAACGTCCTGACTTTC. Translated: CASRTGGGRSGANVLTF. V and J are TRBV2 and TRBJ2-6, with 10 bases lining up with TRBD1. Germline-derived CDR1 and CDR2 are SNHLY and FYNNEI. This CDR3 region has 17 residues. V lost 6 bases and J lost 1; bases outside the gene matches: 6. The full variable domain, in which reference TRBV2 and TRBJ2-6 provide the parts outside the CDR3, is EPEVTQTPSHQVTQMGQEVILRCVPISNHLYFYWYRQILGQKVEFLVSFYNNEISEKSEIFDDQFSVERPDGSNFTLKIRSTKLEDSAMYFCASRTGGGRSGANVLTFGAGSRLTVL.

This clone was seen more than once but under ten times. V usage is TRBV4-3 and J usage is TRBJ2-7; 8 bases are shared with TRBD2. This CDR3 has 15 amino acids. J lost 6 bases, V lost 1 base, and 8 bases had no gene match. CDR1 and CDR2 from the germline V gene are LGHNA and YSLEER. The CDR3 protein is CASSQASGGASEQYF. The CDR3 bases are TGCGCCAGCAGCCAAGCGTCCGGGGGGGCTAGCGAGCAGTACTTC.